The next 5 T cell receptor beta chains were all read from a single sample in a study of T cells in tumors after PD-1 blockade. TCRdb keeps only in-frame clones here, not all; method: immunoSEQ multiplex PCR. The data contain tens of thousands of clones, less than 85% of them seen just once; the ten biggest clones take up 4.7%. The sample consisted of PBMCs, taken after anti-PD-1 treatment. The receptor set was obtained from a human donor with basal cell carcinoma.

This clone turned up a few times. The rearrangement uses TRBV6-6 and TRBJ1-2; D ambiguous. V was clipped by 5 bases and J by 0 bases, with 7 bases between them. The length of the CDR3 is 13 residues. Germline values: CDR1 MNHNY, CDR2 SVGAGI (reference sequence). In DNA, the CDR3 is TGTGCCAGCAGTATGGATCCTAACTATGGCTACACCTTC. This sequence encodes CASSMDPNYGYTF.

This chain joins TRBV18 and TRBJ1-2; D gene uncertain. V lost 0 bases to trimming and J lost 0 bases, with 14 bases between them. The CDR3 extends over 17 amino acids. Germline V gives CDR1 KGHSH, CDR2 LQKENI. CDR3 in amino acids: CASSPPRYGTSNYGYTF. The CDR3 coding sequence is TGTGCCAGCTCACCACCTAGATACGGAACATCTAACTATGGCTACACCTTC.

The chain carries TRBV5-4 and TRBJ1-2; D gene unclear. Germline V lookup: CDR1 SGHNT, CDR2 YYREEE (reference sequence). With 0 bases removed from V and 0 bases from J, the gap between germline ends came to 6 bases. The CDR3 is 14 amino acids. The CDR3 here is CASSLERANYGYTF. CDR3 sequence (DNA): TGTGCCAGCAGCTTGGAAAGGGCTAACTATGGCTACACCTTC.

The chain links TRBV29-1 to TRBJ1-1; D not certain. V was shortened by 4 bases and J by 0 bases, with 9 bases between the two germline ends. The CDR3 sequence is 13 residues long. Per germline, CDR1 SQVTM and CDR2 ANQGSEA. DNA of the CDR3: TGCAGCGTTGTGATTAGCGTGAACACTGAAGCTTTCTTT. This translates into CSVVISVNTEAFF.

The genes are TRBV24-1 and TRBJ2-1; the match to TRBD2 covers 7 bases. CDR1 and CDR2 (germline): KGHDR, SFDVKD. CDR3 length: 16 amino acids. V lost 5 bases, J lost 0 bases, and 6 bases stayed unmatched. The CDR3, as DNA: TGTGCCACCAGTGGTAACGGGGGGAGCTCCTACAATGAGCAGTTCTTC. Translating gives CATSGNGGSSYNEQFF.